A selection of T cell receptor beta chains follows, all from one sample in a study of T-cell memory formation after mild COVID-19. TCRdb itself ran the 5' RACE reads through MiXCR, one entry per CDR3 protein. Of hundreds of thousands of distinct CDR3 sequences listed, more than 20% are singletons. Material: PBMCs or a T cell subset sorted from them (not recorded which). All receptors come from an adult woman who had mild COVID-19 (a few samples of this study predate the infection). Cell type and time point are not known. Both conserved end residues are part of each CDR3. D genes are given only for firm matches. Some rows have no size entry. The others give once, few or many, or a class for an expanded clone.

d_gene,abundance,j_gene,v_gene,CDR3nt,CDR3aa
TRBD2,few,TRBJ2-5,TRBV29-1,TGCAGCGTCGCTAGCGGCCAAGAGACCCAGTACTTC,CSVASGQETQYF
TRBD1,many,TRBJ1-5,TRBV7-2,TGTGCCAGCAGTTTAGCAGGGGGCGGGAATCAGCCCCAGCATTTT,CASSLAGGGNQPQHF
TRBD1,NA,TRBJ2-6,TRBV24-1,TGTGCCACCTCAGGACAGGGGACCGCCGCCCCTGGGGCCAACGTCCTGACTTTC,CATSGQGTAAPGANVLTF
NA,NA,TRBJ2-3,TRBV7-9,TGTGCCAGCAGCAGGACTACGGAGTATTTT,CASSRTTEYF
NA,NA,TRBJ2-5,TRBV12-3/TRBV12-4,TGTGCCAGCAGTTCCGGGACGGGTACGCAAGAGACCCAGTACTTC,CASSSGTGTQETQYF
TRBD2,NA,TRBJ2-1,TRBV30,TGTGCCTGGAGACTAGCGGGAGGGCCGGGTGAGCAGTTCTTC,CAWRLAGGPGEQFF
TRBD2,many,TRBJ2-1,TRBV24-1,TGTGCCACCAGTGAGCAGGGGCTAGCGGGACGTAATGAGCAGTTCTTC,CATSEQGLAGRNEQFF
TRBD1,few,TRBJ2-3,TRBV29-1,TGCAGCGGGGGACAGGGGACAGATACGCAGTATTTT,CSGGQGTDTQYF
TRBD2,few,TRBJ2-7,TRBV7-2,TGTGCCAGCAGCTTCGGACTAGCGGGAGGGTACGAGCAGTACTTC,CASSFGLAGGYEQYF
NA,few,TRBJ2-7,TRBV5-5,TGTGCCAGCACCGTAACAGGCTACGAGCAGTACTTC,CASTVTGYEQYF
TRBD2,NA,TRBJ2-1,TRBV12-3/TRBV12-4,TGTGCCAGCGGACTAGCGGGAACTTACAATGAGCAGTTCTTC,CASGLAGTYNEQFF
TRBD1,NA,TRBJ1-6,TRBV5-1,TGCGCCAGCAGCTACGGGACAGGGGGATCACCCCTCCACTTT,CASSYGTGGSPLHF
TRBD2,few,TRBJ2-1,TRBV24-1,TGTGCCACCAGTGATGGGACTAGCGTAGCCTACAATGAGCAGTTCTTC,CATSDGTSVAYNEQFF
NA,NA,TRBJ1-2,TRBV29-1,TGCAGCGCTGGCTGGGTCCCCTTTATAGGCTACACCTTC,CSAGWVPFIGYTF
NA,NA,TRBJ2-5,TRBV12-3/TRBV12-4,TGTGCCAGCAGTTTAGGCGGGGTGCGAGAAGAGACCCAGTACTTC,CASSLGGVREETQYF
TRBD1,NA,TRBJ2-7,TRBV9,TGTGCCAGCAGCGCAGGCGGACAGGAGAATTGGTACGAGCAGTACTTC,CASSAGGQENWYEQYF
TRBD1,few,TRBJ2-5,TRBV29-1,TGCAGCGTTGAATCCCCGGGACAGGGATGGGAGACCCAGTACTTC,CSVESPGQGWETQYF
TRBD1,many,TRBJ1-5,TRBV7-9,TGTGCCAGCAGCGCGGGACAGTATAGCAATCAGCCCCAGCATTTT,CASSAGQYSNQPQHF
NA,NA,TRBJ2-3,TRBV5-1,TGCGCCAGCAAAACGGGGCCCTCGTGGGGTGAAGATACGCAGTATTTT,CASKTGPSWGEDTQYF
NA,NA,TRBJ2-2,TRBV29-1,TGCAGCGCTTTTGGCGGCGACACCGGGGAGCTGTTTTTT,CSAFGGDTGELFF
NA,NA,TRBJ2-3,TRBV7-9,TGTGCCAGCAGCCCCGGGACAACGGGCTTTGCAGATACGCAGTATTTT,CASSPGTTGFADTQYF
NA,NA,TRBJ1-6,TRBV12-3/TRBV12-4,TGTGCCAGCAGCCGCCCGCTTTCACCCCTCCACTTT,CASSRPLSPLHF
NA,NA,TRBJ1-2,TRBV7-9,TGTGCCAGCAGCCGGGACATCTATGGCTACACCTTC,CASSRDIYGYTF
TRBD2,few,TRBJ2-1,TRBV12-3/TRBV12-4,TGTGCCAGCAGTCTAGCGGGAGGGCGATCCAATGAGCAGTTCTTC,CASSLAGGRSNEQFF
TRBD1,few,TRBJ2-2,TRBV18,TGTGCCAGCTCACCAGGGACAGGGACCACCGGGGAGCTGTTTTTT,CASSPGTGTTGELFF
NA,NA,TRBJ1-6,TRBV19,TGTGCCAGTAGCCCGACAGGACCGGCTTCACCCCTCCACTTT,CASSPTGPASPLHF
NA,few,TRBJ1-1,TRBV12-3/TRBV12-4,TGTGCCAGCAGTGAACAGGGCCCAATGAACACTGAAGCTTTCTTT,CASSEQGPMNTEAFF